This entry lists 9 T cell receptor beta chains sequenced from one sample in a study of T-cell memory formation after mild COVID-19. TCRdb fed the 5' RACE reads into MiXCR, producing one record per CDR3 protein. The sample records 150,000 or so distinct CDR3 sequences, around a tenth being singletons. Sequencing was done on a sample of PBMCs or a T cell subset sorted from them (not recorded which). The receptors originated from a man younger than 30 who had mild COVID-19 (a few samples of this study predate the infection). Cell type and time point are not known.

In its sample, this clonotype was seen a few times. The chain couples TRBV10-3 to TRBJ1-5; 10 bases match TRBD1. The CDR3 loop spans 15 amino acids. CDR1 is ENHRY and CDR2 is SYGVKD in the germline V gene. V shed 2 bases, J shed 7 bases, and the junction held 5 bases outside the gene matches. The CDR3 sequence is CAISESRDRGQPQHF. CDR3 coding DNA: TGTGCCATCAGTGAGAGCCGGGACAGGGGCCAGCCCCAGCATTTT.

The V gene is TRBV11-2, the J gene TRBJ1-3; D is undetermined. The germline V gene encodes CDR1 SGHAT and CDR2 FQNNGV. The CDR3 runs 15 residues. V lost 0 bases to trimming and J lost 3 bases, with 9 bases between them. The CDR3 nucleotides read TGTGCCAGCAGCTTAGATCGGGCAAATGGAAACACCATATATTTT. This gives the protein CASSLDRANGNTIYF.

The J gene is TRBJ1-2, the V gene TRBV7-8; D perhaps matches TRBD1 (6 bases). CDR1 is SGHVS and CDR2 is FQNEAQ in the germline V gene. The CDR3 totals 14 residues. V lost 7 bases to trimming and J lost 8 bases, with 20 bases between them. CDR3 sequence reads: CASTPLWGARGYTF. CDR3 in DNA: TGTGCCAGCACCCCGTTGTGGGGGGCGCGCGGCTACACCTTC.

This clonotype turned up a few times. CDR3 amino acids: CASTRGGRQFF. The CDR3 DNA reads as TGTGCCAGTACCCGCGGGGGGCGACAGTTCTTC. This chain joins TRBV19 and TRBJ2-1; 8 bases match TRBD2. Germline values: CDR1 LNHDA, CDR2 SQIVND (reference sequence). V lost 7 bases to trimming and J lost 13 bases; unmatched junction nucleotides: 6. The CDR3 is 11 residues long.

The table lists this clonotype with a few counts. The chain links TRBV7-2 to TRBJ2-3; 10 nucleotides match TRBD1. After removal of 3 bases from V and 1 base from J, the junction contained 1 base not matched to a gene. The germline gives CDR1 SGHTA, CDR2 FQGNSA. This CDR3 spans 15 amino acids. The CDR3 nucleotides are TGTGCCAGCAGCTTGACAGGGGGCGGCACAGATACGCAGTATTTT. Its protein is CASSLTGGGTDTQYF.

This clonotype was seen only a few times. For the CDR3, the DNA is TGCGCCAGCAGCCCCCAGCCCGGGACAGGTTCGAATGAGCAGTTCTTC. This sequence encodes CASSPQPGTGSNEQFF. The chain uses TRBV5-1 and TRBJ2-1, with 8 positions matching TRBD1. There are 16 residues in the CDR3. Germline lookup yields CDR1 SGHRS and CDR2 YFSETQ. J was trimmed by 7 bases and V by 4 bases; bases with no gene match: 13.

This clonotype was recorded many times. This chain uses TRBV11-2 with TRBJ1-6; D perhaps matches TRBD1 (5 bases). The CDR3 loop spans 13 amino acids. V lost 4 bases and J lost 9, with 10 bases in between. Per germline, CDR1 SGHAT and CDR2 FQNNGV. The CDR3 bases are TGTGCCAGCAGCTACGCGGGGGGTTCACCCCTCCACTTT. This sequence encodes CASSYAGGSPLHF.

V is TRBV11-2 and J is TRBJ1-6; D is unresolved. V was cut by 4 bases and J by 0 bases, with 1 base left in between. The CDR3 spans 13 residues. Germline assignment: CDR1 SGHAT and CDR2 FQNNGV. The CDR3 coding sequence is TGTGCCAGCAGCTCCTCCTATAATTCACCCCTCCACTTT. Amino acid sequence: CASSSSYNSPLHF.

The rearrangement uses TRBV4-2 and TRBJ2-3; tentative D call: TRBD2 (7 bases). Trimming removed 4 bases from V and 6 bases from J, with 14 bases in between. Per the germline V gene, CDR1 is LGHNA and CDR2 is YNFKEQ. This CDR3 is 14 amino acids long. CDR3 region: CASSREGGEDTQYF. DNA for the CDR3: TGTGCCAGCAGCCGGGAAGGGGGGGAGGATACGCAGTATTTT.